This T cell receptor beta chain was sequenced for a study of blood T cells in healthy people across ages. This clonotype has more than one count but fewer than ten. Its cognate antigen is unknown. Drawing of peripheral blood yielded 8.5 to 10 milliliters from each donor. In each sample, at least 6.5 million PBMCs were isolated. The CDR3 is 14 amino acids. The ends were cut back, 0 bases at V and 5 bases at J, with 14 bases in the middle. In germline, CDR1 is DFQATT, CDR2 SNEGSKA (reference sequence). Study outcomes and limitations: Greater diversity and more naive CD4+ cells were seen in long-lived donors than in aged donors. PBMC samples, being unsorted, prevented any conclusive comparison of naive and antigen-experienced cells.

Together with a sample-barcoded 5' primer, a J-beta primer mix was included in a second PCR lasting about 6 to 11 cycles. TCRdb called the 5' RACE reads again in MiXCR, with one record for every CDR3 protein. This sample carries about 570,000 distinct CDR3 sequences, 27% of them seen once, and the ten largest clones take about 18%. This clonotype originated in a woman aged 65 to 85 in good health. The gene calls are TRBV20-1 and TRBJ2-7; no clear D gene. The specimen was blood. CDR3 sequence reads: CSARDRLGAHEQYF. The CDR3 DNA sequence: TGCAGTGCTAGAGATAGGTTAGGTGCCCACGAGCAGTACTTC.